Listed below are T cell receptor beta chains from one sample, sequenced in a study of Graves' ophthalmopathy and Graves' hyperthyroidism. Using its own MiXCR run on the multiplex PCR reads, TCRdb lists one record per CDR3 protein. The sample comprises 300,000 to 400,000 distinct CDR3 sequences, under 20% of which are singletons, and more than 9% rests with the top ten. The sequencing sample was made of peripheral blood. The receptor set was obtained from an adult man with Graves' ophthalmopathy. CDR3s include the opening cysteine and the closing phenylalanine or tryptophan. A D gene is named only where the DNA matches it firmly. Not every row has a clone size; where given, it reads once, few, many or a size class.

clone_size j_call v_call d_call cdr3_aa cdr3_nt
many TRBJ1-2 TRBV12-3/TRBV12-4 . CASSQGPYGYTF TGTGCCAGCAGCCAGGGGCCCTATGGCTACACCTTC
many TRBJ2-5 TRBV6-1 . CASSEITGTFDTQYF TGTGCCAGCAGTGAAATAACGGGGACCTTCGATACCCAGTACTTC
many TRBJ1-5 TRBV7-2 . CASSSGGVFQPQHF TGTGCCAGCAGCTCGGGAGGGGTGTTTCAGCCCCAGCATTTT
many TRBJ2-7 TRBV3-1 TRBD1 CASSQAGTVGEQYF TGTGCCAGCAGCCAAGCCGGGACAGTAGGCGAGCAGTACTTC
many TRBJ2-5 TRBV7-9 . CASSLARVGRETQYF TGTGCCAGCAGCTTGGCAAGAGTGGGGAGAGAGACCCAGTACTTC
many TRBJ1-1 TRBV4-1 . CASSEVGQLLRRAFF TGCGCCAGCAGCGAGGTCGGCCAGCTCTTAAGAAGAGCTTTCTTT
many TRBJ2-7 TRBV7-2 . CASSLAQSRSYEQYF TGTGCCAGCAGCTTAGCGCAGTCGCGCTCCTACGAGCAGTACTTC
many TRBJ1-5 TRBV28 . CASSFDRSVQPQHF TGTGCCAGCAGTTTCGACAGGTCGGTTCAGCCCCAGCATTTT
many TRBJ1-2 TRBV27 . CASSLFAGRGYTF TGTGCCAGCAGTTTATTCGCAGGGCGAGGCTACACCTTC
many TRBJ1-1 TRBV13 TRBD1 CASSTRDRALNTEAFF TGTGCCAGCAGCACCCGGGACAGGGCCTTGAACACTGAAGCTTTCTTT
many TRBJ1-2 TRBV20-1 . CSAKKLGGGDAFYGYTF TGCAGTGCAAAGAAGCTGGGAGGAGGGGACGCGTTCTATGGCTACACCTTC
many TRBJ2-2 TRBV10-3 TRBD1 CAISDRGRTGELFF TGTGCCATCAGCGACAGGGGGCGGACCGGGGAGCTGTTTTTT
many TRBJ2-5 TRBV30 TRBD2 CAWGLAGGPGETQYF TGTGCCTGGGGACTAGCGGGAGGGCCGGGTGAGACCCAGTACTTC
many TRBJ1-2 TRBV19 TRBD1 CASSTDRGVYGYTF TGTGCCAGTAGTACGGACAGGGGCGTTTATGGCTACACCTTC
many TRBJ2-7 TRBV28 . CASSPGTRYEQYF TGTGCCAGCAGTCCAGGGACCCGCTACGAGCAGTACTTC
many TRBJ1-4 TRBV6-5 . CASSYVTATANERLFF TGTGCCAGCAGTTACGTTACGGCAACAGCTAATGAAAGACTGTTTTTT
many TRBJ2-7 TRBV6-2/TRBV6-3 . CASSYGTQQYF TGTGCCAGCAGTTACGGTACCCAGCAGTACTTC
many TRBJ2-7 TRBV27 TRBD2 CASSGAGGILNEQYF TGTGCCAGCAGTGGAGCGGGGGGCATTTTGAACGAGCAGTACTTC
many TRBJ1-6 TRBV7-3 . CASSLERNSPLHF TGTGCCAGCAGCTTAGAAAGGAATTCACCCCTCCACTTT
many TRBJ2-3 TRBV7-8 TRBD2 CASSRPGGRTQYF TGTGCCAGCAGCAGGCCGGGGGGGCGAACGCAGTATTTT
. TRBJ1-1 TRBV19 . CASSISGNTEAFF TGTGCCAGTAGTATTAGTGGGAACACTGAAGCTTTCTTT
many TRBJ2-6 TRBV30 . CAWNLGVLGANVLTF TGTGCCTGGAACCTCGGGGTCCTCGGGGCCAACGTCCTGACTTTC
many TRBJ2-7 TRBV2 . CASSEWGGSEQYF TGTGCCAGCAGTGAATGGGGGGGCTCCGAGCAGTACTTC
many TRBJ2-2 TRBV20-1 . CSAQQANTGELFF TGCAGTGCTCAACAGGCGAACACCGGGGAGCTGTTTTTT
many TRBJ1-5 TRBV9 . CASSVGPGFNQPQHF TGTGCCAGCAGCGTAGGTCCGGGTTTTAATCAGCCCCAGCATTTT
. TRBJ1-1 TRBV12-3/TRBV12-4 . CASSQLDVGTEAFF TGTGCCAGCAGTCAATTAGACGTGGGAACTGAAGCTTTCTTT
many TRBJ2-2 TRBV24-1 TRBD1 CATSDPGQGAEELFF TGTGCCACCAGTGACCCGGGACAGGGGGCGGAGGAGCTGTTTTTT
many TRBJ1-5 TRBV20-1 . CSARPHYSNQPQHF TGCAGTGCTAGGCCCCATTATAGCAATCAGCCCCAGCATTTT
many TRBJ1-5 TRBV6-5 TRBD1 CASSYSIQGGGPQHF TGTGCCAGCAGTTACTCGATACAGGGGGGAGGGCCCCAGCATTTT
many TRBJ1-1 TRBV20-1 . CSAEQGEAFF TGCAGTGCAGAACAGGGAGAAGCTTTCTTT
many TRBJ1-2 TRBV5-1 . CASSLGIGAGYTF TGCGCCAGCAGCTTGGGTATAGGCGCCGGCTACACCTTC
many TRBJ2-7 TRBV7-2 TRBD2 CASSPRLAGGSEQYF TGTGCCAGCAGCCCCCGACTAGCGGGGGGGTCCGAGCAGTACTTC
. TRBJ2-2 TRBV11-2 . CASSLVPGANTGELFF TGTGCCAGCAGCTTAGTCCCCGGAGCGAACACCGGGGAGCTGTTTTTT
many TRBJ2-7 TRBV12-3/TRBV12-4 TRBD2 CASRPSGVYEQYF TGTGCCAGCCGCCCTAGCGGGGTTTACGAGCAGTACTTC
many TRBJ2-2 TRBV11-2 . CASSSNRGETHTGELFF TGTGCCAGCAGCTCGAATCGCGGAGAGACCCACACCGGGGAGCTGTTTTTT
many TRBJ2-5 TRBV2 TRBD1 CASSTRQGPEETQYF TGTGCCAGCAGTACGCGACAGGGGCCGGAGGAGACCCAGTACTTC
few TRBJ2-1 TRBV12-3/TRBV12-4 . CASTFGGSRNEQFF TGTGCCAGCACCTTTGGTGGTTCCCGGAATGAGCAGTTCTTC
many TRBJ1-2 TRBV7-2 . CASSLALGANYGYTF TGTGCCAGCAGCTTAGCGTTAGGAGCTAACTATGGCTACACCTTC
many TRBJ2-7 TRBV12-3/TRBV12-4 TRBD2 CASSIGGTSGSQQYF TGTGCCAGCAGTATAGGGGGGACTAGCGGGAGCCAGCAGTACTTC
many TRBJ1-2 TRBV10-3 . CAITKDMNYGYTF TGTGCCATCACCAAGGACATGAACTATGGCTACACCTTC
many TRBJ2-7 TRBV6-2/TRBV6-3 TRBD2 CASSPGLAGGLNYEQYF TGTGCCAGCAGTCCGGGACTAGCGGGAGGCCTGAACTACGAGCAGTACTTC
many TRBJ1-5 TRBV6-1 . CASLPDSLITEPQHF TGTGCCAGCCTCCCGGACAGTCTTATCACGGAGCCCCAGCATTTT
. TRBJ1-5 TRBV6-1 TRBD1 CASSGDRGSGQPQHF TGTGCCAGCAGTGGAGACAGGGGATCGGGACAGCCCCAGCATTTT
many TRBJ2-5 TRBV29-1 . CSVGGGGETQYF TGCAGCGTTGGCGGCGGCGGAGAGACCCAGTACTTC
many TRBJ2-2 TRBV6-2/TRBV6-3 . CASSSTQPGELFF TGTGCCAGCAGTAGTACTCAACCCGGGGAGCTGTTTTTT
many TRBJ2-7 TRBV20-1 TRBD2 CSAGGRLAGGTYF TGCAGTGCCGGGGGAAGACTAGCGGGGGGCACATACTTC
. TRBJ2-2 TRBV12-3/TRBV12-4 TRBD2 CASTSGRAVTGELFF TGTGCCAGCACTAGCGGGAGGGCCGTCACCGGGGAGCTGTTTTTT
many TRBJ2-7 TRBV7-2 . CASSLYGIEQYF TGTGCCAGCAGCCTATATGGTATCGAGCAGTACTTC
many TRBJ2-7 TRBV11-2 TRBD2 CASSFFSRGSSYEQYF TGTGCCAGCAGCTTCTTCTCGCGGGGGAGCTCCTACGAGCAGTACTTC
many TRBJ2-5 TRBV28 . CASSSPGGGRTRETQYF TGTGCCAGCAGTTCCCCTGGTGGGGGGCGGACTAGAGAGACCCAGTACTTC
many TRBJ2-7 TRBV6-2/TRBV6-3 TRBD1 CASSTGTGVHEQYF TGTGCCAGCAGCACCGGGACAGGGGTGCACGAGCAGTACTTC
many TRBJ1-5 TRBV20-1 . CSARSLRGFQPQHF TGCAGTGCTAGATCCCTCAGAGGGTTTCAGCCCCAGCATTTT
many TRBJ2-7 TRBV2 TRBD2 CASSGTSGRAFYEQYF TGTGCCAGCAGCGGGACTAGCGGGAGGGCATTCTACGAGCAGTACTTC
few TRBJ2-7 TRBV6-5 . CASSLSPPGALDEQYF TGTGCCAGCAGTTTATCGCCCCCGGGGGCCCTAGACGAGCAGTACTTC
many TRBJ1-5 TRBV6-2/TRBV6-3 TRBD1 CASSYLGTVSNQPQHF TGTGCCAGCAGTTACCTCGGGACAGTTAGCAATCAGCCCCAGCATTTT
many TRBJ1-2 TRBV6-2/TRBV6-3 TRBD1 CASSPGLTGVNYGYTF TGTGCCAGCAGTCCAGGATTGACAGGGGTCAACTATGGCTACACCTTC
many TRBJ1-2 TRBV7-2 TRBD1 CASSRRTGDAYGYTF TGTGCCAGCAGCCGAAGGACAGGGGATGCCTATGGCTACACCTTC
many TRBJ1-6 TRBV15 . CATSRVAGMTSPLHF TGTGCCACCAGCAGAGTAGCAGGGATGACTTCACCCCTCCACTTT
many TRBJ1-1 TRBV19 TRBD1 CASSITGQGNTEAFF TGTGCCAGTAGTATCACGGGACAGGGGAACACTGAAGCTTTCTTT
. TRBJ2-7 TRBV15 . CATSRARGTLLDEQYF TGTGCCACCAGCAGGGCTCGGGGGACATTGCTGGACGAGCAGTACTTC